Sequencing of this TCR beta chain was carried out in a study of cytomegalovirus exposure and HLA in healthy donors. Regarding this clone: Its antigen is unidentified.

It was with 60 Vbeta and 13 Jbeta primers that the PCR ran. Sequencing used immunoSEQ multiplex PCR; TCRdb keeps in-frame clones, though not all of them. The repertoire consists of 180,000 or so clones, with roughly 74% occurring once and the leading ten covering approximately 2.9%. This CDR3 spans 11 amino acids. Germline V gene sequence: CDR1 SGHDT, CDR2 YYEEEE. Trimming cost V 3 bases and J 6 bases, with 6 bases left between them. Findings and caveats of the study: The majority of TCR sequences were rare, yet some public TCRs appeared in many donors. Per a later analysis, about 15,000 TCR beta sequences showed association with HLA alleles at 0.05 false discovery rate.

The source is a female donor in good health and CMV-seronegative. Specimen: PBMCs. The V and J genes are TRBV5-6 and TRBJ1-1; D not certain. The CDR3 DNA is TGTGCCAGCAGCTGGGGAGCTGAAGCTTTCTTT. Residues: CASSWGAEAFF.